This TCR beta chain came from a study of human T cells and chemical hapten exposure. In its sample, this clonotype was seen many times. V was trimmed by 7 bases and J by 7 bases, leaving 14 bases between them. In germline, CDR1 is MDHEN, CDR2 SYDVKM. The CDR3 is made up of 14 amino acids. Whole blood that had not been fractionated was the source of extracted total RNA. TCRdb independently ran MiXCR on the 5' RACE reads; one entry per CDR3 protein. This table has about 81,000 distinct CDR3 sequences, 15% appearing once. The sequence derives from a female donor in good health. This chain connects TRBV28 to TRBJ1-6; D is possibly TRBD1 (5 bases). CDR3 bases: TGTGCCAGCACCCTACAGGAACCGAATTCACCCCTCCACTTT. Amino acid sequence: CASTLQEPNSPLHF.